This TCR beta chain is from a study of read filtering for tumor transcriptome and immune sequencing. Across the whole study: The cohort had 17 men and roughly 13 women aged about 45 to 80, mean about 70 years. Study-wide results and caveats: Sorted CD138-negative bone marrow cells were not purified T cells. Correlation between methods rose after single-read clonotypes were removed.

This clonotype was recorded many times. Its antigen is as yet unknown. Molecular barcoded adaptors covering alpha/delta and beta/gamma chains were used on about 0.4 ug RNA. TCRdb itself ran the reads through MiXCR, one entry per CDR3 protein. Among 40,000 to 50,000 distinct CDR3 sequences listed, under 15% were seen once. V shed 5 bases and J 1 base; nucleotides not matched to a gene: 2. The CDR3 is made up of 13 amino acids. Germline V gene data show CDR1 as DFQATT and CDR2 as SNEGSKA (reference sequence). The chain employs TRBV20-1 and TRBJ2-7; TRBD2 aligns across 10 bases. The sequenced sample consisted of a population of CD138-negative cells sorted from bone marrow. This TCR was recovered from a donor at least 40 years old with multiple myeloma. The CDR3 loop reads CSAGTSASYEQYF. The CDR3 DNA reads TGCAGTGCTGGGACTAGCGCTTCCTACGAGCAGTACTTC.